The rows below give T cell receptor beta chains drawn from one sample of a study of neurological immune-mediated disorders. In TCRdb, the 5' RACE reads were re-called with MiXCR into one record per CDR3 protein. The sample consists of approximately 70,000 distinct CDR3 sequences, less than 4% of them appearing once. Sequencing was done on a sample of PBMCs. These receptors were collected from a man aged 30-40 years with multiple sclerosis. Both conserved end residues are part of each CDR3. D genes are given only for firm matches. Clone size appears in some rows only: once, few, many, or a class for an expanded clone.

>TRBD1|many|TRBV7-2|TRBJ2-7
TGTGCCAGCAGCTCCGGGACAGGAATAATGCGGAGCTACGAGCAGTACTTC
CASSSGTGIMRSYEQYF
>.|many|TRBV7-2|TRBJ1-5
TGTGCCAGCAGCTTAGTCGGGACGGGCAGCAATCAGCCCCAGCATTTT
CASSLVGTGSNQPQHF
>.|many|TRBV6-1|TRBJ2-1
TGTGCCAGCAGCTTAGGGGGATTCCCGCAGTTCTTC
CASSLGGFPQFF
>TRBD1|.|TRBV3-1|TRBJ2-3
TGTGCCAGCAGCCAAAAGGGGGCCTTCACAGATACGCAGTATTTT
CASSQKGAFTDTQYF
>TRBD2|many|TRBV10-3|TRBJ2-3
TGTGCCATCAGTGCATCCCACGGGGGGGATACGCAGTATTTT
CAISASHGGDTQYF
>TRBD1|many|TRBV12-3/TRBV12-4|TRBJ2-3
TGTGCCAGCAGTTTTCCCAGGGGGATAAGCACAGATACGCAGTATTTT
CASSFPRGISTDTQYF
>.|many|TRBV7-9|TRBJ2-2
TGTGCCAGCAGCTCTGCAGACACCGGGGAGCTGTTTTTT
CASSSADTGELFF
>.|many|TRBV7-2|TRBJ2-5
TGTGCCAGCAGCAGAGGAGGGGGGCTTGAGACCCAGTACTTC
CASSRGGGLETQYF
>.|few|TRBV5-1|TRBJ2-2
TGCGCCAGCAGCCCCCGGGAAATCACCGGGGAGCTGTTTTTT
CASSPREITGELFF
>.|many|TRBV6-1|TRBJ2-5
TGTGCCAGCATATCCTTTGGGCGGGCTACCCAAGAGACCCAGTACTTC
CASISFGRATQETQYF
>TRBD1|many|TRBV10-3|TRBJ1-5
TGTGCCATCAGTGGTGGATTGACCTCGGGACAGGGGGCAGGTCAGCCCCAGCATTTT
CAISGGLTSGQGAGQPQHF
>.|many|TRBV12-3/TRBV12-4|TRBJ2-7
TGTGCCAGCAGTTATGGGACCTCCTACGAGCAGTACTTC
CASSYGTSYEQYF
>.|many|TRBV20-1|TRBJ2-7
TGCAGTGCAATGCCCGACCGATACGAGCAGTACTTC
CSAMPDRYEQYF
>TRBD2|many|TRBV10-1|TRBJ2-3
TGCGCCAGCAGCACCGGGACTAGCGTAGCAGATACGCAGTATTTT
CASSTGTSVADTQYF
>TRBD2|many|TRBV20-1|TRBJ2-1
TGCAGCAGCGGGGGGGCCTACAATGAGCAGTTCTTC
CSSGGAYNEQFF
>TRBD2|many|TRBV20-1|TRBJ2-5
TGCAGTGCTCCGACTAGCGGGGGGCAGGGGGAGACCCAGTACTTC
CSAPTSGGQGETQYF
>TRBD1|many|TRBV20-1|TRBJ1-1
TGCAGTGCTAGACGTCCGGGACAGATAAGCACGAACACTGAAGCTTTCTTT
CSARRPGQISTNTEAFF
>.|.|TRBV5-5|TRBJ2-7
TGTGCCAGCAGCTTGATGGGCTACGAGCAGTACTTC
CASSLMGYEQYF
>.|.|TRBV5-1|TRBJ2-7
TGCGCCAGCAGCCCCGTCTCTACAATACCCTACGAGCAGTACTTC
CASSPVSTIPYEQYF
>.|many|TRBV27|TRBJ2-6
TGTGCCAGCACTTCAGGAGTTTCTGGGGCCAACGTCCTGACTTTC
CASTSGVSGANVLTF
>.|many|TRBV7-8|TRBJ2-2
TGTGCCAGCAGCTTATCGGTGGGGAGACTGGGGGAGCTGTTTTTT
CASSLSVGRLGELFF
>.|many|TRBV7-8|TRBJ2-1
TGTGCCAGCAGCTCGTCAGGAGTTTCCTACAATGAGCAGTTCTTC
CASSSSGVSYNEQFF
>.|many|TRBV5-1|TRBJ2-7
TGCGCCAGCAGCAGGGCGGGGACAAACTACGAGCAGTACTTC
CASSRAGTNYEQYF
>.|many|TRBV7-2|TRBJ2-7
TGTGCCAGCAGCCCGCCGGGTCGGCAGTACTTC
CASSPPGRQYF
>.|many|TRBV13|TRBJ2-7
TGTGCCAGCAGCTTAGGCGTCCACGAGCAGTACTTC
CASSLGVHEQYF
>.|many|TRBV20-1|TRBJ1-2
TGCAGTGCTAGAGATGGACAGACGCTCTATGGCTACACCTTC
CSARDGQTLYGYTF
>TRBD1|many|TRBV15|TRBJ2-7
TGTGCCACCAGCAGTTTGATAACAGGGGCGTCTGGCGAGCAGTACTTC
CATSSLITGASGEQYF
>TRBD1|many|TRBV5-1|TRBJ2-2
TGCGCCAGCACCACTGACAGGGGCGGAGGCGGGGAGCTGTTTTTT
CASTTDRGGGGELFF
>.|many|TRBV7-9|TRBJ1-6
TGTGCCAGCAGCTTTTCGGGGAATTCACCCCTCCACTTT
CASSFSGNSPLHF
>.|many|TRBV12-3/TRBV12-4|TRBJ1-3
TGTGCCAGCAGTTTGCGGTCCTGGGGGAACACCATATATTTT
CASSLRSWGNTIYF
>.|.|TRBV4-1|TRBJ2-3
TGCGCCAGCAGCCAGCGATCCCCGGGATCGGGGATGGCGCATACGCAGTATTTT
CASSQRSPGSGMAHTQYF
>.|many|TRBV11-1|TRBJ1-1
TGTGCCAGCAGCTTATTCAAACAACCGAACACTGAAGCTTTCTTT
CASSLFKQPNTEAFF
>TRBD1|many|TRBV29-1|TRBJ2-7
TGCAGCGTTGCCGGACAGGGGATGGGCGAGCAGTACTTC
CSVAGQGMGEQYF
>.|many|TRBV6-5|TRBJ1-2
TGTGCCAGCAGTTACGATCGGGTTAACTATGGCTACACCTTC
CASSYDRVNYGYTF
>.|many|TRBV27|TRBJ1-4
TGTGCCAGCAGCCCGTGGGGGGAAACTAATGAAAAACTGTTTTTT
CASSPWGETNEKLFF
>.|few|TRBV3-1|TRBJ1-1
TGTGCCAGCAGCAAAGGTCCCAGGGAAGCTTTCTTT
CASSKGPREAFF
>.|many|TRBV7-8|TRBJ2-7
TGTGCCAGCAGCTTAGCCACTGGGACGTATTCCTACGAGCAGTACTTC
CASSLATGTYSYEQYF
>.|many|TRBV20-1|TRBJ1-6
TGCAGTACCACAGGGAGATCGAATTCACCCCTCCACTTT
CSTTGRSNSPLHF
>.|many|TRBV7-9|TRBJ2-2
TGTGCCAGCCTTCACACCGGGGAGCTGTTTTTT
CASLHTGELFF
>.|many|TRBV11-2|TRBJ1-1
TGTGCCAGCAGCGACGACAGCTGGACTGAAGCTTTCTTT
CASSDDSWTEAFF